This T cell receptor (beta chain) was found in a study of somatic mutations in cytotoxic T cells in rheumatoid arthritis. Germline-derived CDR1 and CDR2 are MDHEN and SYDVKM. This CDR3 has 13 residues. V was clipped by 6 bases and J by 5 bases, with 13 bases between them. General study points: What antigens the expanded CD8+ clones targeted remained unknown.

There are a few counts of this clone. Its antigen is currently unknown. Generated by immunoSEQ multiplex PCR, the TCRdb table keeps only in-frame clones and is missing some. The table includes 15,000 to 20,000 clones, more than 70% detected once. Sequenced input: CD8+ T cells sorted from blood. The chain is built from TRBV28 and TRBJ1-2; D is ambiguous. This TCR was recovered from an adult with rheumatoid arthritis. The CDR3: CASSLVVDYGYTF. Written as DNA, the CDR3 is TGTGCCAGCAGCCTGGTCGTGGATTATGGCTACACCTTC.